One sample yielded the 30 T cell receptor beta chains listed below, sequenced in a study of identical twins (dated by TCRdb to the mid-2010s). The library was prepared using 5' RACE. Sequencing was performed on an Illumina HiSeq 2000. TCRdb passed the public sequencing reads through fastp at Q25 and MiXCR, retaining productive beta sequences. CDR3 protein duplicates are merged, each entry listing the most common genes and DNA. Within this sample are 1.5 million to 2 million distinct CDR3 sequences, with under 35% of them counted one time only. About 0.25% of the sample is in the top ten clones. Sequencing was done on a sample of cord blood. These TCRs come from a newborn girl in good health.

This clonotype was counted a few times. This chain links TRBV20-1 with TRBJ2-1; no clear D. The V end lost 0 bases, the J end lost 1 base, and 19 bases lay between the germline ends. The CDR3 contains 18 residues. From germline, CDR1 is DFQATT and CDR2 SNEGSKA (reference sequence). CDR3 in DNA: TGCAGTGCTAGAGATCCAACAGCCCAAGCCCTTTCCTACAATGAGCAGTTCTTC. Its translation: CSARDPTAQALSYNEQFF.

In nucleotides, the CDR3 is TGCGCCAGCAGCTATCTTCGGGGCTCCGGGGAGCTGTTTTTT. Amino acid sequence: CASSYLRGSGELFF. The V call is TRBV5-1, the J call TRBJ2-2, with D possibly called TRBD1 or TRBD2 (5 bases each). V lost 3 bases and J lost 6, with 12 bases in between. Germline CDR1 is SGHRS and CDR2 is YFSETQ. CDR3 length: 14 amino acids.

The V gene is TRBV13, the J gene TRBJ1-1; 9 bases line up with TRBD1. CDR1 and CDR2 (germline): PRHDT, FYEKMQ (reference sequence). The CDR3 is 15 residues long. Trimming cost V 5 bases and J 0 bases; bases outside gene matches: 4. The CDR3: CASSLWTGVNTEAFF. In nucleotides, the CDR3 is TGTGCCAGCAGCCTCTGGACAGGGGTGAACACTGAAGCTTTCTTT.

With regard to this clonotype: At one end, the junction sequence differs from germline, possibly due to a read error. The CDR3 is CASSFYRGTGELFF. The CDR3 DNA sequence: TGTGCTAGCAGCTTTTACAGGGGGACCGGGGAGCTGTTTTTT. The chain carries TRBV7-7 and TRBJ2-2, with 8 bases that match TRBD1. This CDR3 spans 14 amino acids. CDR1 SSHAT and CDR2 FNYEAQ come from the germline V gene (reference sequence).

This clonotype appeared a few times. The chain uses TRBV12-3 or TRBV12-4 and TRBJ2-4; 10 bases fit TRBD2. The J call may be mistaken, given a closer DNA end match to TRBJ2-7. This CDR3 has 14 amino acids. Here the CDR3 DNA reads TGTGCCAGCAGTCCTAGCGGGAGCTTCCACGAGCAGTACTTC. Translating it yields CASSPSGSFHEQYF.

This clonotype has a count of ten or more. This sequence joins TRBV7-9 and TRBJ2-1; 10 bases are a match to TRBD2. From germline, CDR1 is SEHNR and CDR2 FQNEAQ (reference sequence). CDR3 length: 15 residues. With 4 bases clipped from V and 5 bases from J, the junction kept 5 bases outside the gene matches. The DNA of the CDR3 is TGTGCCAGCAGCTCTCTAGCGGGGGCCGACAATGAGCAGTTCTTC. It codes for CASSSLAGADNEQFF.

The chain recombines TRBV20-1 with TRBJ2-5, with 12 bases identical to TRBD2. CDR3 size: 13 residues. The V gene end was trimmed by 8 bases and the J gene end by 5 bases; junction bases not matched to a gene: 6. Germline CDR1 DFQATT, CDR2 SNEGSKA (reference sequence). CDR3: CSTGLAGRETQYF. The DNA for the CDR3 is TGCAGTACCGGACTAGCGGGGAGGGAGACCCAGTACTTC.

This clonotype was seen more than once but under ten times. This chain joins TRBV20-1 and TRBJ2-1; maybe TRBD2 (5 bases). The CDR3 totals 15 residues. V was shortened by 1 base and J by 7 bases, with 17 bases between the two germline ends. The germline V gene encodes CDR1 DFQATT and CDR2 SNEGSKA (reference sequence). The CDR3 bases are TGCAGTGCTAGAGCCCGGGGTAGGGTAAGGAATGAGCAGTTCTTC. It translates to CSARARGRVRNEQFF.

This clonotype occurred many times. J is TRBJ2-1 and V is TRBV2; 7 nucleotides align to TRBD2. The length of the CDR3 is 15 residues. Germline assignment: CDR1 SNHLY and CDR2 FYNNEI. J lost 5 bases, V lost 2 bases, and 6 bases had no gene match. The CDR3 loop is CASSEIPGGNNEQFF. CDR3 in DNA: TGTGCCAGCAGTGAAATACCGGGAGGAAACAATGAGCAGTTCTTC.

V gene TRBV20-1 combines with J gene TRBJ2-7; perhaps TRBD1 as D (6 bases). V dropped 6 bases and J dropped 0 bases, with 18 bases sitting between them. The CDR3 consists of 15 residues. Germline V lookup: CDR1 DFQATT, CDR2 SNEGSKA (reference sequence). The CDR3 nucleotides read TGCAGTGCCCTACTTCAGGGGCGCCCCTCCTACGAGCAGTACTTC. Residues: CSALLQGRPSYEQYF.

This clonotype turned up a few times. V usage is TRBV6-6 and J usage is TRBJ1-6; D not resolved. The germline V and J ends were trimmed by 9 bases and 7 bases, with 10 bases remaining between them. Germline V lookup: CDR1 MNHNY, CDR2 SVGAGI (reference sequence). The CDR3 length is 12 residues. As DNA, the CDR3 is TGTGCCAGTATTACGAGCAATTCACCCCTCCACTTT. This codes for CASITSNSPLHF.

This clonotype was counted between two and nine times. The chain combines TRBV2 with TRBJ2-1; TRBD2 agrees at 13 bases. Germline CDR1 is SNHLY and CDR2 is FYNNEI. This CDR3 comprises 14 residues. Trimming removed 6 bases from V and 12 bases from J; junction bases left unmatched: 8. CDR3 protein: CASRTSGRFYGQFF. DNA of the CDR3: TGTGCCAGCAGGACTAGCGGGAGGTTTTATGGGCAGTTCTTC.

The rearrangement joins TRBV6-1 to TRBJ1-5; TRBD1 might be the D (6 bases). The V end was cut by 4 bases, the J end by 4 bases, with 8 bases between. In germline, CDR1 is MNHNS, CDR2 SASEGT. The CDR3 is 13 residues long. The CDR3 sequence: CASSARGNQPQHF. Here the CDR3 DNA reads TGTGCCAGCAGTGCAAGGGGGAATCAGCCCCAGCATTTT.

This chain uses TRBV5-1 with TRBJ1-5, with TRBD1 matching 10 bases. The CDR3 runs to 14 residues. CDR1 and CDR2 from the germline V gene are SGHRS and YFSETQ. V was pared by 4 bases and J by 6 bases, with 4 bases of the junction left unmatched. The chain's CDR3 is CASSRTGGAQPQHF. In DNA, the CDR3 is TGCGCCAGCAGCCGGACAGGGGGGGCTCAGCCCCAGCATTTT.

This clonotype has only one observation. Germline and junction disagree at one end, which may indicate a read error. J is TRBJ2-7 and V is TRBV13, with D possibly being TRBD2 (7 bases). The CDR3 is 15 residues long. Germline CDR1 and CDR2: PRHDT and FYEKMQ (reference sequence). The CDR3 DNA reads TGTGCCGGCAGCTTAGTGCGGGGGCGCTCCTACGAGCAGTACTTC. This codes for CAGSLVRGRSYEQYF.

The rearrangement links TRBV20-1 to TRBJ1-2; TRBD1 agrees at 7 bases. J lost 3 bases, V lost 1 base, and 2 bases had no gene match. CDR3 size: 13 residues. Germline CDR1 is DFQATT and CDR2 is SNEGSKA (reference sequence). CDR3 sequence: CSARVTGHYGYTF. The DNA of the CDR3 is TGCAGTGCTAGAGTGACAGGGCACTATGGCTACACCTTC.

The chain is built from TRBV28 and TRBJ1-2; possibly TRBD1 for D (5 bases). This CDR3 is built from 14 residues. Germline CDR1 and CDR2: MDHEN and SYDVKM. V was clipped by 5 bases and J by 5 bases, with 15 bases between them. Here the CDR3 reads CASSKPGTSYGYTF. DNA for the CDR3: TGTGCCAGCAGTAAACCAGGGACTTCTTATGGCTACACCTTC.

J is TRBJ2-1 and V is TRBV20-1; 9 nucleotides match TRBD2. V lost 3 bases and J lost 12; bases outside the gene matches: 15. Per the germline V gene, CDR1 is DFQATT and CDR2 is SNEGSKA (reference sequence). The CDR3 loop spans 15 amino acids. CDR3 sequence reads: CSASMREGLTDTQFF. The CDR3 DNA follows: TGCAGTGCTAGCATGCGGGAGGGCCTCACAGATACGCAGTTCTTC.

This clonotype has a count of ten or more. The CDR3 is CASSHKETQYF. The CDR3 DNA follows: TGTGCCAGCAGTCACAAAGAGACCCAGTACTTC. The chain uses TRBV27 and TRBJ2-5; D gene ambiguous. Germline CDR1 reads MNHEY; CDR2 reads SMNVEV (reference sequence). V was pared by 5 bases and J by 3 bases, with 4 bases between. The CDR3 loop spans 11 amino acids.

This clonotype appeared a few times. This chain joins TRBV12-3 or TRBV12-4 and TRBJ2-5; 7 bases fit TRBD2. The CDR3 spans 16 residues. The J segment lost 4 bases and the V segment lost 3 bases, leaving 11 bases of the junction unmatched. DNA of the CDR3: TGTGCCAGCAGTTTGTCCCCTAGCGGATACAGAGAGACCCAGTACTTC. It codes for CASSLSPSGYRETQYF.

This clonotype has just a few counts. The gene calls are TRBV20-1 and TRBJ2-1; tentatively, D is TRBD2 (6 bases). CDR3 length equals 14 residues. V was pared by 5 bases and J by 0 bases, with 11 bases between. Germline CDR1 and CDR2: DFQATT and SNEGSKA (reference sequence). In DNA, the CDR3 is TGCAGTGCTCGCGAGGAGGGCTCCTACAATGAGCAGTTCTTC. As protein: CSAREEGSYNEQFF.

The chain has TRBV2 and TRBJ1-5; 8 bases fit TRBD1. V lost 8 bases, J lost 4 bases, and 10 bases stayed unmatched. Germline V gene sequence: CDR1 SNHLY, CDR2 FYNNEI. This CDR3 is 15 amino acids long. For the CDR3, the DNA is TGTGCCAGCCAGGACAGGGTACTAGGGAATCAGCCCCAGCATTTT. It translates to CASQDRVLGNQPQHF.

The J gene is TRBJ2-3, the V gene TRBV12-3 or TRBV12-4, with no clear D. The CDR3 is made up of 16 amino acids. Trimming shortened V by 5 bases and J by 0 bases, and 15 bases separated the two germline ends. The chain's CDR3 is CASSPRRHTSTDTQYF. CDR3 sequence (DNA): TGTGCCAGCAGTCCCCGACGCCACACTAGCACAGATACGCAGTATTTT.

This CDR3 reads CASRRGGPNNQPQHF. Here the CDR3 DNA reads TGTGCCAGCAGGAGGGGTGGGCCGAACAATCAGCCCCAGCATTTT. The rearrangement uses TRBV28 and TRBJ1-5; weak D call: TRBD1 (5 bases). Looked up from germline, CDR1 is MDHEN and CDR2 is SYDVKM. CDR3 size: 15 residues. Trimming stripped 6 bases from V and 3 bases from J, with 15 bases between.

Concerning this clonotype: A much larger clone lies one base from this, so it may be a read error. CDR3 amino acids: CSVRLAGGYSEQFF. The CDR3, as DNA: TGCAGCGTACGACTAGCGGGAGGGTACAGTGAGCAGTTCTTC. The gene calls are TRBV29-1 and TRBJ2-1; 14 nucleotides line up with TRBD2. Germline V gene data show CDR1 as SQVTM and CDR2 as ANQGSEA. CDR3 length equals 14 residues.

Details on this clonotype: A much larger clone differs from this one at a single base, so this may be a read error. The genes are TRBV20-1 and TRBJ2-1; D possibly corresponds to TRBD2 (5 bases). The CDR3 loop spans 12 amino acids. Germline assignment: CDR1 DFQATT and CDR2 SNEGSKA (reference sequence). Trimming removed 2 bases at V and 13 bases at J, with 15 bases between. CDR3 sequence: CSARSGVETQFF. For the CDR3, the DNA is TGCAGTGCTAGATCCGGGGTAGAGACCCAGTTCTTC.

The J gene is TRBJ1-5, the V gene TRBV15; D is uncertain. The CDR3 length is 14 residues. Germline CDR1 LNHNV, CDR2 YYDKDF (reference sequence). Between the trimmed V and J ends, which lost 8 bases and 0 bases, there was a span of 11 bases. The CDR3 sequence: CATEAVYSNQPQHF. CDR3 sequence (DNA): TGTGCCACCGAGGCAGTTTATAGCAATCAGCCCCAGCATTTT.

This clonotype was recorded a few times. The gene calls are TRBV20-1 and TRBJ1-5; D possibly corresponds to TRBD1 (6 bases). Germline CDR1 DFQATT, CDR2 SNEGSKA (reference sequence). V dropped 2 bases and J dropped 1 base, with 12 bases sitting between them. This CDR3 is 15 amino acids long. The CDR3 DNA reads as TGCAGTGCTAGATTACCACAGGGAAGCAATCAGCCCCAGCATTTT. Protein product: CSARLPQGSNQPQHF.

Points on this clonotype: A much larger clone is a single base away; this may be a read error. J is TRBJ1-2 and V is TRBV7-2, with TRBD1 matching over 8 bases. Germline CDR1 and CDR2: SGHTA and FQGNSA. There are 13 residues in the CDR3. Germline trimming cut 8 bases from V and 8 bases from J; bases unmatched to any gene: 10. CDR3 in amino acids: CASRRQGIGGYTF. The CDR3 region has the DNA TGTGCCAGCCGCCGACAGGGGATAGGAGGCTACACCTTC.

J is TRBJ2-3 and V is TRBV12-3 or TRBV12-4, with 8 bases identical to TRBD2. This CDR3 is 17 amino acids long. Trimming cost V 6 bases and J 0 bases; bases outside gene matches: 11. Here the CDR3 reads CASRSTVGGGSTDTQYF. The CDR3 DNA follows: TGTGCCAGCAGGTCCACCGTCGGCGGGGGGAGCACAGATACGCAGTATTTT.